Below are 17 T cell receptor beta chains sequenced from a single sample in a study of human thymus T cells (dated by TCRdb to between 2020 and 2021). The thymus tissue came from surgical resects taken out during corrective cardiac surgery. Receptor libraries were prepared by the immunoSEQ multiplex PCR assay. TCRdb limited this immuneACCESS table to in-frame rearrangements with V and J called. A share of clones is missing; checked studies link under half to unresolved V genes, and the rest is unexplained. The sample has around 130,000 clones on record, around 94% of them singletons. Together, the top ten hold 0.02% to 0.025% of the sample. The sequenced sample was thymus tissue. These receptors originate from a boy under two years old with a congenital heart defect but otherwise immunologically healthy.

This chain joins TRBV5-1 and TRBJ1-1, with TRBD1 as a possible D gene (6 bases). CDR1 is SGHRS, CDR2 YFSETQ, per germline. The CDR3 has 16 residues. The ends were cut back, 0 bases at V and 6 bases at J, with 18 bases in the middle. The CDR3 region has the DNA TGCGCCAGCAGCTTGGTTGGATTGACAGGTGTGTCTGAAGCTTTCTTT. Amino acid sequence: CASSLVGLTGVSEAFF.

The V gene is TRBV15, the J gene TRBJ2-2; 11 nucleotides align to TRBD2. The germline gives CDR1 LNHNV, CDR2 YYDKDF (reference sequence). The CDR3 length is 16 residues. After removal of 1 base from V and 5 bases from J, the junction contained 3 bases not matched to a gene. The CDR3 bases are TGTGCCACCAGCAGAGTAGCGGGGGGGCAAACCGGGGAGCTGTTTTTT. It codes for CATSRVAGGQTGELFF. The variable domain in full, with the rest retrieved from reference TRBV15 and TRBJ2-2, is DAMVIQNPRYQVTQFGKPVTLSCSQTLNHNVMYWYQQKSSQAPKLLFHYYDKDFNNEADTPDNFQSRRPNTSFCFLDIRSPGLGDTAMYLCATSRVAGGQTGELFFGEGSRLTVL.

This chain uses TRBV28 with TRBJ2-7; D not certain. Germline V CDR1 and CDR2: MDHEN, SYDVKM. The CDR3 totals 15 residues. Trimming cost V 8 bases and J 0 bases, with 17 bases left between them. CDR3 amino acids: CASAPIRVSSYEQYF. In DNA form, the CDR3 reads TGTGCCAGCGCCCCCATCCGGGTTAGCTCCTACGAGCAGTACTTC.

This sequence joins TRBV6-4 and TRBJ2-2, with 8 bases fitting TRBD2. Germline CDR1 MRHNA, CDR2 SNTAGT. CDR3 length equals 15 residues. J was trimmed by 3 bases and V by 3 bases; bases with no gene match: 3. CDR3 amino acids: CASSEVSGDTGELFF. Here the CDR3 DNA reads TGTGCCAGCAGTGAGGTTAGCGGGGACACCGGGGAGCTGTTTTTT.

V usage is TRBV19 and J usage is TRBJ2-1; 10 bases map to TRBD1. Germline V gene data show CDR1 as LNHDA and CDR2 as SQIVND (reference sequence). Germline trimming cut 9 bases from V and 1 base from J; bases unmatched to any gene: 9. This CDR3 region has 16 residues. The CDR3 loop reads CASRSRDRGSYNEQFF. CDR3 DNA: TGTGCCAGCAGGAGCCGGGACAGGGGTTCCTACAATGAGCAGTTCTTC.

This clone showed up just once. This sequence joins TRBV18 and TRBJ1-4; weak D call: TRBD1 (6 bases). Germline CDR1 and CDR2: KGHSH and LQKENI. The CDR3 is 15 residues long. V lost 5 bases to trimming and J lost 5 bases, with 15 bases between them. The DNA of the CDR3 is TGTGCCAGCTCAAAGCAGGGGATGGGCAATGAAAAACTGTTTTTT. The encoded protein is CASSKQGMGNEKLFF.

The rearrangement links TRBV12-5 to TRBJ1-1; D remains unclear. The CDR3 extends over 16 amino acids. The germline CDR1 and CDR2 sequences are LGHNT and FRNRAP. The ends were cut back, 1 base at V and 2 bases at J, with 14 bases in the middle. CDR3: CASGLADRAVNTEAFF. CDR3 bases: TGTGCTAGTGGTTTGGCAGACCGGGCCGTTAACACTGAAGCTTTCTTT.

The gene calls are TRBV27 and TRBJ2-1; 8 bases map to TRBD2. The CDR3 has 15 residues. The germline V gene encodes CDR1 MNHEY and CDR2 SMNVEV (reference sequence). Unmatched junction bases numbered 4, after V lost 6 bases and J lost 0 bases. The CDR3 reads CASRKRESSYNEQFF. Written as DNA, the CDR3 is TGTGCCAGCAGAAAGCGGGAGAGCTCCTACAATGAGCAGTTCTTC.

The chain recombines TRBV19 with TRBJ1-1, with D uncertain. CDR1 and CDR2 (germline): LNHDA, SQIVND (reference sequence). With 4 bases removed from V and 5 bases from J, the gap between germline ends came to 14 bases. This CDR3 is 14 amino acids long. The CDR3 nucleotides are TGTGCCAGTAGTAAGGTCAACCTGGGGACTGAAGCTTTCTTT. Encoded protein: CASSKVNLGTEAFF.

This chain links TRBV9 with TRBJ2-5; TRBD1 matches 10 bases. With V trimmed by 4 bases and J by 5 bases, 14 bases remained unmatched. The V gene's germline CDR1 is SGDLS and CDR2 YYNGEE. The CDR3 length is 17 residues. The CDR3 region is CASSKPTGGAGPETQYF. As DNA, the CDR3 is TGTGCCAGCAGCAAACCGACAGGGGGCGCGGGGCCGGAGACCCAGTACTTC. The complete variable domain, with remaining parts taken from reference TRBV9 and TRBJ2-5, reads DSGVTQTPKHLITATGQRVTLRCSPRSGDLSVYWYQQSLDQGLQFLIQYYNGEERAKGNILERFSAQQFPDLHSELNLSSLELGDSALYFCASSKPTGGAGPETQYFGPGTRLLVL.

This chain connects TRBV18 to TRBJ1-2, with no clear D. The CDR3 is 14 residues long. Germline V lookup: CDR1 KGHSH, CDR2 LQKENI. Trimming took off 0 bases at V and 2 bases at J, with 7 bases between the two ends. The CDR3 coding sequence is TGTGCCAGCTCACCACCGGGCAGGAACTATGGCTACACCTTC. It is translated as CASSPPGRNYGYTF. The variable domain in full, completed from reference TRBV18 and TRBJ1-2, reads NAGVMQNPRHLVRRRGQEARLRCSPMKGHSHVYWYRQLPEEGLKFMVYLQKENIIDESGMPKERFSAEFPKEGPSILRIQQVVRGDSAAYFCASSPPGRNYGYTFGSGTRLTVV.

This chain connects TRBV10-1 to TRBJ2-1, with D perhaps TRBD2 (6 bases). Germline V lookup: CDR1 WNHNN, CDR2 SYGVQD (reference sequence). The CDR3 consists of 15 residues. V dropped 6 bases and J dropped 10 bases, with 22 bases sitting between them. CDR3 protein: CASREGNGDECEQFF. CDR3 sequence (DNA): TGCGCCAGCAGGGAGGGAAACGGGGATGAATGCGAGCAGTTCTTC.

The CDR3 region is CASSRSTSGGYEQYF. For the CDR3, the DNA is TGCGCCAGCAGCCGAAGCACTAGCGGGGGATACGAGCAGTACTTC. The gene calls are TRBV4-3 and TRBJ2-7, with 11 bases lining up with TRBD2. Germline CDR1 is LGHNA and CDR2 is YSLEER. This CDR3 is 15 amino acids long. Trimming cost V 4 bases and J 4 bases; bases outside gene matches: 6.

This sequence joins TRBV30 and TRBJ1-3; TRBD1 aligns across 8 bases. The germline V gene has CDR1 GTSNPN and CDR2 SVGIG (reference sequence). The CDR3 is 16 amino acids. Trimming removed 6 bases from V and 2 bases from J; junction bases left unmatched: 12. The chain's CDR3 is CACPGPLTGAGNTIYF. The CDR3 DNA reads TGTGCCTGCCCTGGACCCTTGACAGGGGCTGGAAACACCATATATTTT.

V is TRBV18 and J is TRBJ2-3; D is ambiguous. CDR3 size: 10 residues. Trimming left V 2 bases short and J 6 bases short, with 0 bases between. Germline V CDR1 and CDR2: KGHSH, LQKENI. The CDR3: CASSPDTQYF. The CDR3 DNA sequence: TGTGCCAGCTCACCAGATACGCAGTATTTT.

In this sample, this clone turned up a few times. The chain combines TRBV2 with TRBJ2-7, with D hard to call. V lost 9 bases and J lost 7, with 22 bases in between. This CDR3 contains 14 residues. Germline CDR1 is SNHLY and CDR2 is FYNNEI. For the CDR3, the DNA is TGTGCCAGTCGCCGGAGACGGATTTATGCGGAGCAGTACTTC. Translated: CASRRRRIYAEQYF.

The genes are TRBV25-1 and TRBJ1-2; no reliable D call. The CDR3 extends over 12 amino acids. V was trimmed by 6 bases and J by 5 bases, leaving 10 bases between them. The germline V gene encodes CDR1 MGHDK and CDR2 SYGVNS. CDR3 protein: CASSRAGYGYTF. DNA for the CDR3: TGTGCCAGCAGCCGGGCAGGTTATGGCTACACCTTC.